Given below is one TCR beta chain in context. Its antigen remains unidentified. Base qualities are not recorded, but no much larger clone differs from it by a single base. TCR cDNA was synthesized by 5'RACE template switching, which introduced a universal primer site and unique molecular identifiers. Priming for cDNA synthesis came from both the TCR alpha and TCR beta constant segments. Library amplification used two PCR steps, and the second PCR step added sample barcodes and sequencing adapters. Sequencing of the libraries was done on either Illumina HiSeq 2500 (2x100 bp) or NovaSeq (2x150 bp). The paper's data handling went like this. Reads were demultiplexed and collapsed into UMI consensus sequences with MIGEC, and V(D)J alignment was performed with MiXCR. Clonotypes responding to the vaccine were identified with edgeR on replicate PBMC samples, with the criteria of FDR below 0.01 and a log2 fold change above 5 up to day 15. CD4 or CD8 identity was assigned to each bulk clonotype according to whether the clonotype was present at higher abundance in the sequenced CD4 repertoire or the sequenced CD8 repertoire. The raw public data were reprocessed by TCRdb itself: fastp quality trimming at Q25, MiXCR clonotype calling, in-frame beta chains only. Every CDR3 protein is listed once, alongside the most common genes and DNA of its rows. The V and J calls shown here were made by TCRdb, not taken from the authors' results. Within this sample are approximately 300,000 distinct CDR3 sequences, with roughly 7% of them counted one time only. Around 17% of the sample belongs to the ten largest clones.

The source of the sample is a study of T cells after yellow fever vaccination (dated by TCRdb to the late 2010s). With regard to the full study: Libraries from fractions with low cell numbers were prepared with the SMART-Seq v4 Ultra Low Input RNA kit. To track T-cell clones before and after primary and booster YFV17D yellow fever vaccination, bulk TCR alpha and beta repertoires were sequenced longitudinally. The cohort comprised two healthy male donors, one aged 18 to 30 and one aged 30 to 40 years. Blood was drawn at multiple timepoints before and after primary and secondary immunization, with bulk PBMC replicates and cell subsets isolated.

This sample's treatment or condition label indicates: live attenuated yellow fever vaccine strain. At every blood-draw timepoint, two biological replicates of bulk PBMCs were collected. A standard Ficoll-Paque protocol was used to isolate PBMCs from peripheral blood. TriZol was used to extract RNA from bulk PBMCs, CD4 and CD8 fractions, and dextramer-positive and dextramer-negative fractions. Broad study findings and their caveats: Computational filtering was required because FACS-sorted repertoires could contain abundant contaminating clonotypes from the bulk population. Because only a couple of donors were included in the study, the extent to which the findings can be generalized is limited. After the booster, most clones that had expanded after primary vaccination were detected again (around 95% of CD4 and roughly nine tenths of CD8), suggesting broad maintenance of memory. A small fraction of clonotypes showed up in both the CD4 and CD8 compartments, probably as a result of convergent recombination. Compared with the primary T-cell response, the secondary T-cell response was weaker but faster, peaking on day 5 rather than day 15.

The CDR3 sequence holds 14 residues, the cysteine and phenylalanine included. Left in the record is the CDR3 DNA by itself, 42 bases read in frame from the first base. CDR1 is given as SGHVS and CDR2 as FQNEAQ, both from the germline V gene. V gives up 5 bases and J gives up 3 bases, and the segment between their germline ends measures 13 bases. Sample: PBMCs, taken 45 days after the first yellow fever vaccination. The chain was built from TRBV7-8 and TRBJ1-1, with no D gene named confidently. The clonotype originates from a man between 18 and 29 years old who received the YFV17D yellow fever vaccine. The CDR3 amino acid sequence is: CASSRRFGDTEAFF. The DNA reads TGTGCCAGCAGCCGAAGGTTTGGGGACACTGAAGCTTTCTTT.